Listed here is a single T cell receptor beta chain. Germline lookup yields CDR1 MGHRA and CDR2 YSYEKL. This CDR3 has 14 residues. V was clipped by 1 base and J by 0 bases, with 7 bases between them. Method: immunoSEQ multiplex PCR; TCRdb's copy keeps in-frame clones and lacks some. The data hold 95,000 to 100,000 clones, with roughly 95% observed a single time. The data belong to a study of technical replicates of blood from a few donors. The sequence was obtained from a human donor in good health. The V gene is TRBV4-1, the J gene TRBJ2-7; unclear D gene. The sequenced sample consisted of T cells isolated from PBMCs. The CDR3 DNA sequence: TGCGCCAGCAGCCAAGGGCGGAACTCCTACGAGCAGTACTTC. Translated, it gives CASSQGRNSYEQYF.